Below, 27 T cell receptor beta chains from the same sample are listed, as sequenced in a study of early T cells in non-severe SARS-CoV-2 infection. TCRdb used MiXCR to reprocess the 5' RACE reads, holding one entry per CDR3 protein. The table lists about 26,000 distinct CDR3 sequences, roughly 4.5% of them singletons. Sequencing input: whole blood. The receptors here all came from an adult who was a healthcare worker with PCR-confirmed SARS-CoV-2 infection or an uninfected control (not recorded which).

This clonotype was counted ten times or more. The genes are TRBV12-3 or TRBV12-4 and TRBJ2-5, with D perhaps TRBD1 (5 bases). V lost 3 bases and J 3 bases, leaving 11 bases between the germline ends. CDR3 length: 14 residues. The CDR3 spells CASSFSGNKETQYF. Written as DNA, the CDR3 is TGTGCCAGCAGTTTCTCAGGGAACAAAGAGACCCAGTACTTC.

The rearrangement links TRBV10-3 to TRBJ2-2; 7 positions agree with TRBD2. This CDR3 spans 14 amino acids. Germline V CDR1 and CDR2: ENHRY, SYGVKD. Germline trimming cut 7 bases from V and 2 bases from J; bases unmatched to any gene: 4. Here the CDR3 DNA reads TGTGCCATCAAAGCGGGGCCAAACACCGGGGAGCTGTTTTTT. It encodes CAIKAGPNTGELFF.

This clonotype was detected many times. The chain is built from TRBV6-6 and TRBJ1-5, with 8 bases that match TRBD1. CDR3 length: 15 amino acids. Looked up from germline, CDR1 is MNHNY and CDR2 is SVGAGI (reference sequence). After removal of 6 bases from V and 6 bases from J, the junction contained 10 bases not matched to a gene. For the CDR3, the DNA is TGTGCCAGCAGAGGGGCGACAGGGGCCTCTCAGCCCCAGCATTTT. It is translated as CASRGATGASQPQHF.

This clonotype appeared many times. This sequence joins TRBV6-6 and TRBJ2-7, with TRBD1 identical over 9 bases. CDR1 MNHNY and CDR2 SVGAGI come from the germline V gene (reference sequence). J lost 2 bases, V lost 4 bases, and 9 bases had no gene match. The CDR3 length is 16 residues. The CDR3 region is CASSWTPGQGTYEQYF. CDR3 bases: TGTGCCAGCAGTTGGACGCCGGGACAGGGTACCTACGAGCAGTACTTC.

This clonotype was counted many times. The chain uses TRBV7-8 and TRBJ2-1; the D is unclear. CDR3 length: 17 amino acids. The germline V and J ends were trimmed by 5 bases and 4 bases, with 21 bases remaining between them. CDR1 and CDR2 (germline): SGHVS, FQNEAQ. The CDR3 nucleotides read TGTGCCAGCAGCCCTTTCGGCTCCCTGAAGGAATACAATGAGCAGTTCTTC. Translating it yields CASSPFGSLKEYNEQFF.

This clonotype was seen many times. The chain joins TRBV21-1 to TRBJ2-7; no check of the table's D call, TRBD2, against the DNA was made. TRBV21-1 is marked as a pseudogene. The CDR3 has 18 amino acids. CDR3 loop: CASSKGTRSGNLSYEQYV. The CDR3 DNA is TGTGCCAGCAGCAAAGGAACTAGAAGCGGGAACCTCTCCTACGAGCAGTACGTC.

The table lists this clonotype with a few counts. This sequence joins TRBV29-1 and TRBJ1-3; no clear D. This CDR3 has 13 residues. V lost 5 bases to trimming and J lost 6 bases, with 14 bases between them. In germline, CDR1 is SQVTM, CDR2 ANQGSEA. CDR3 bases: TGCAGCGTTCTAGTATCGACTGAAAACACCATATATTTT. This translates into CSVLVSTENTIYF.

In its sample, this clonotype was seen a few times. CDR3 nucleotide sequence: TGTGCCAGCAGTTTATATCAGGGGGCGACCGGGGAGCTGTTTTTT. This codes for CASSLYQGATGELFF. The chain carries TRBV28 and TRBJ2-2, with 8 bases aligning to TRBD1. With V trimmed by 1 base and J by 5 bases, 3 bases remained unmatched. Germline-derived CDR1 and CDR2 are MDHEN and SYDVKM. The CDR3 runs to 15 residues.

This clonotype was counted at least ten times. CDR3 sequence: CASSVVGAMNTGELFF. Here the CDR3 DNA reads TGTGCCAGCAGCGTGGTCGGGGCGATGAACACCGGGGAGCTGTTTTTT. The rearrangement links TRBV7-3 to TRBJ2-2; D is possibly TRBD1 or TRBD2 (5 bases each). Germline V CDR1 and CDR2: SGHTA, FQGTGA. The CDR3 totals 16 residues. Trimming removed 5 bases at V and 1 base at J, with 14 bases between.

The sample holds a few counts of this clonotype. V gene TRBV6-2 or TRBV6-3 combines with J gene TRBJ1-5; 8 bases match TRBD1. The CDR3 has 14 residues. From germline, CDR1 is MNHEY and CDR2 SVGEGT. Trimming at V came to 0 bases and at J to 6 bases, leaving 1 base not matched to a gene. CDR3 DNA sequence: TGTGCCAGCAGTTACTCCGGACAGGGTCAGCCCCAGCATTTT. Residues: CASSYSGQGQPQHF.

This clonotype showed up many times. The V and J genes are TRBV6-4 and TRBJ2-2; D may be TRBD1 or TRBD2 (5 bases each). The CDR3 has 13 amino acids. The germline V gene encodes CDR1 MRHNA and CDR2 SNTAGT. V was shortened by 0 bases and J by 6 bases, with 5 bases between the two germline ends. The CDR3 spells CASSDSGAGELFF. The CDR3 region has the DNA TGTGCCAGCAGTGACTCGGGGGCCGGGGAGCTGTTTTTT.

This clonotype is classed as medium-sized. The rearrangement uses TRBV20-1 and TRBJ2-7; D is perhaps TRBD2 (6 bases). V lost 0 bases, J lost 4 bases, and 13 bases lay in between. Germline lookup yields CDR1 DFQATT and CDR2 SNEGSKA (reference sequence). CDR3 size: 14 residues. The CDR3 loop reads CSARDRRGWYEQYF. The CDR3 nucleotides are TGCAGTGCTAGAGATCGGAGGGGATGGTACGAGCAGTACTTC.

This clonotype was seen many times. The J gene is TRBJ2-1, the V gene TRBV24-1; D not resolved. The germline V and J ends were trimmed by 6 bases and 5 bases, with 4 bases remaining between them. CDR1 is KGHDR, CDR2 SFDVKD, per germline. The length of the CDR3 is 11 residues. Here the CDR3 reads CATSIHNEQFF. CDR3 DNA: TGTGCCACCAGTATCCACAATGAGCAGTTCTTC.

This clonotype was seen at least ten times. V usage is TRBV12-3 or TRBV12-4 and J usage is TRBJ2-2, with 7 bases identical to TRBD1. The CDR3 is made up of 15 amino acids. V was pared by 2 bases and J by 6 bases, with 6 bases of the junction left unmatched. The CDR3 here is CASSLTLQGPGELFF. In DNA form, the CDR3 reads TGTGCCAGCAGTTTAACCTTACAGGGGCCCGGGGAGCTGTTTTTT.

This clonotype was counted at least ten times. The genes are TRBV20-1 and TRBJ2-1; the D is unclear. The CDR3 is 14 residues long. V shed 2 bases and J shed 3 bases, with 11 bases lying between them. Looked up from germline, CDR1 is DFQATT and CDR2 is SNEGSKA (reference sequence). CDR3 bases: TGCAGTGCTAGACACAGCCCAGTCTACAATGAGCAGTTCTTC. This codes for CSARHSPVYNEQFF.

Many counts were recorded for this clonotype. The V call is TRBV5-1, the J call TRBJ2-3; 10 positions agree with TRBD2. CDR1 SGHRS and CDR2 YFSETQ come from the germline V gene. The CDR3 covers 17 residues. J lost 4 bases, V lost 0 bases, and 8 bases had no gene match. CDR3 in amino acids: CASSLEAAGGRADTQYF. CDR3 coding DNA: TGCGCCAGCAGCTTGGAGGCAGCGGGAGGGCGAGCAGATACGCAGTATTTT.

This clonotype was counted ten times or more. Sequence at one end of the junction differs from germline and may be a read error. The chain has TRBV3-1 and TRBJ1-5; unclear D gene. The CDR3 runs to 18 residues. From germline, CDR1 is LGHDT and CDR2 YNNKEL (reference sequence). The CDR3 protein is CASSQRRLKGSSDQPQHF. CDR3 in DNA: TGTGCCAGCAGCCAGAGACGTTTGAAGGGAAGTAGCGATCAGCCCCAGCATTTT.

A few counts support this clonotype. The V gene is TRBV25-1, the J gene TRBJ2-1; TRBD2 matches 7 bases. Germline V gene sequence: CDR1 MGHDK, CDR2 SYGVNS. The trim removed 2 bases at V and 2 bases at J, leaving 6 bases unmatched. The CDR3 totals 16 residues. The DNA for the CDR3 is TGTGCCAGCAGTGAACTGGGGACTAATCCCTACAATGAGCAGTTCTTC. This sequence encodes CASSELGTNPYNEQFF.

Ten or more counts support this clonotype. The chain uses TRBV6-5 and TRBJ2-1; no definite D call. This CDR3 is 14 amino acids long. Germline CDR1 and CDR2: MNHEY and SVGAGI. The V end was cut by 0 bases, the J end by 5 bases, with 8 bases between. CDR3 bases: TGTGCCAGCAGTTACTCGTGGCAGAACAATGAGCAGTTCTTC. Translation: CASSYSWQNNEQFF.

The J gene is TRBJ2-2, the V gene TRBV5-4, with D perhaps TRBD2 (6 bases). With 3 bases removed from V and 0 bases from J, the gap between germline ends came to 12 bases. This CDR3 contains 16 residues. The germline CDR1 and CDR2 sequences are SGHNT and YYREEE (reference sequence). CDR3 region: CASSSGGKTNTGELFF. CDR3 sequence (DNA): TGTGCCAGCAGCTCCGGCGGGAAGACGAACACCGGGGAGCTGTTTTTT.

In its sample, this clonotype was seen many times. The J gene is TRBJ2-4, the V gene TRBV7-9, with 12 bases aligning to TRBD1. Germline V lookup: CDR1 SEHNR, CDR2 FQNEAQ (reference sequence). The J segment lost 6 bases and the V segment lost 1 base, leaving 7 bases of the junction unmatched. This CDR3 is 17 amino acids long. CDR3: CASSLDGTGGSGNIQYF. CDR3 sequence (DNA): TGTGCCAGCAGCTTAGACGGGACAGGGGGCTCAGGAAACATTCAGTACTTC.

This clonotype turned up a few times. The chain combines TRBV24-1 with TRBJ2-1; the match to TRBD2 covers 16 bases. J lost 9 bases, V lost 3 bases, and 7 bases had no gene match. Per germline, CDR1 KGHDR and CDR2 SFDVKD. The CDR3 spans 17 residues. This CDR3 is CATSDGTSGRAVTEQFF. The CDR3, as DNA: TGTGCCACCAGTGATGGGACTAGCGGGAGGGCCGTCACTGAGCAGTTCTTC.

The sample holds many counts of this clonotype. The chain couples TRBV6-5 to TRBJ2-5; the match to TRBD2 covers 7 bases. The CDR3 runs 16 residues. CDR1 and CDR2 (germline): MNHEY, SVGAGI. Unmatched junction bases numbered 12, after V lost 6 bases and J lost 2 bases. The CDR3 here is CASSLGEGIGQETQYF. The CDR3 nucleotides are TGTGCCAGCAGCCTGGGGGAGGGTATAGGACAAGAGACCCAGTACTTC.

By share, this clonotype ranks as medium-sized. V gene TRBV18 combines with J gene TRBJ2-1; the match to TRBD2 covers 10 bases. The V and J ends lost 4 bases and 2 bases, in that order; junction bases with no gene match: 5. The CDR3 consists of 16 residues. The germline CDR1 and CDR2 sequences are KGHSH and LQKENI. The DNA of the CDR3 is TGTGCCAGCTCACTATCTAGCGGGAGACCCTACAATGAGCAGTTCTTC. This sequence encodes CASSLSSGRPYNEQFF.

The CDR3 here is CSAARRETQYF. The CDR3 bases are TGCAGTGCGGCTAGGCGGGAGACCCAGTACTTC. The chain couples TRBV20-1 to TRBJ2-5; unclear D gene. Germline values: CDR1 DFQATT, CDR2 SNEGSKA (reference sequence). V dropped 6 bases and J dropped 5 bases, with 10 bases sitting between them. This CDR3 contains 11 residues.

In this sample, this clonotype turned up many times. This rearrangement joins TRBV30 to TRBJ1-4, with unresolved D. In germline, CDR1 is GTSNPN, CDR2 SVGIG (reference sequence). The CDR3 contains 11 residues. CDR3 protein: CGTRVDEKLFF. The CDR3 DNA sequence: TGTGGGACGAGGGTCGATGAAAAACTGTTTTTT.

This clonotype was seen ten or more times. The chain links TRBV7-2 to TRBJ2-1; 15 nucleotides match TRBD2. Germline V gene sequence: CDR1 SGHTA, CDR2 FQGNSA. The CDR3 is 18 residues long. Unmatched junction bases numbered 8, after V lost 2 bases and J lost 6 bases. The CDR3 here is CASSLTTTGLAGGNEQFF. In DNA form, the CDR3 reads TGTGCCAGCAGCTTAACCACTACGGGACTAGCGGGAGGCAATGAGCAGTTCTTC. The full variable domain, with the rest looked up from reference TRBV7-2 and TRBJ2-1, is GAGVSQSPSNKVTEKGKDVELRCDPISGHTALYWYRQSLGQGLEFLIYFQGNSAPDKSGLPSDRFSAERTGGSVSTLTIQRTQQEDSAVYLCASSLTTTGLAGGNEQFFGPGTRLTVL.